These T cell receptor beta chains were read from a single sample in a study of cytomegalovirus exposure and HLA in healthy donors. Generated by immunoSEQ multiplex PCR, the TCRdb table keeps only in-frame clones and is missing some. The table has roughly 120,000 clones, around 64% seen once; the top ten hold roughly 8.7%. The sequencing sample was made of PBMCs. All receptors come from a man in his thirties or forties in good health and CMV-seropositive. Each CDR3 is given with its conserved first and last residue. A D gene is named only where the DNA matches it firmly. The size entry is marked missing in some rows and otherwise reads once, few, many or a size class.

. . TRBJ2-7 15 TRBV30 CAWSLPDRKRGEQYF TGTGCCTGGAGTCTCCCCGACAGGAAAAGAGGCGAGCAGTACTTC
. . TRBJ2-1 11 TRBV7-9 CSSSPRDEQFF TGTTCCAGCAGCCCACGGGATGAGCAGTTCTTC
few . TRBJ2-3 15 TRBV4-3 CASSPGRVGIDTQYF TGCGCCAGCAGCCCGGGCAGGGTCGGAATAGATACGCAGTATTTT
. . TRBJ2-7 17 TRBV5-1 CASSPAQFSGLNYEQYF TGCGCCAGCAGCCCCGCCCAATTTAGCGGACTTAACTACGAGCAGTACTTC
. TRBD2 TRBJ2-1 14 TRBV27 CASSFSGGDNEQFF TGTGCCAGCAGTTTTAGCGGGGGGGACAATGAGCAGTTCTTC
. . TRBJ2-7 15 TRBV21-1 CASSPRQGRLSEQYF TGTGCCAGCAGCCCGAGACAGGGGAGGCTCTCCGAGCAGTACTTC
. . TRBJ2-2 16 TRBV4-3 CASSQEAGRLTGELFF TGCGCCAGCAGCCAAGAAGCAGGGAGGCTCACCGGGGAGCTGTTTTTT
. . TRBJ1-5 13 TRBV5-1 CASSWGLGQPQHF TGCGCCAGCAGCTGGGGGCTCGGACAGCCCCAGCATTTT
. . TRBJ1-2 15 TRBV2 CASSEELGTFYGYTF TGTGCCAGCAGTGAAGAACTCGGGACATTCTATGGCTACACCTTC
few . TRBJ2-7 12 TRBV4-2 CASSQVSSEQYF TGTGCCAGCAGCCAAGTTTCGAGCGAGCAGTACTTC
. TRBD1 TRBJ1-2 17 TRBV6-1 CASSEVGGQEGFYGYTF TGTGCCAGCAGTGAAGTGGGGGGACAGGAAGGGTTCTATGGCTACACCTTC
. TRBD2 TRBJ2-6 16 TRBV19 CALRGGPSKGANVLTF TGTGCCCTCCGGGGGGGGCCCTCAAAAGGGGCCAACGTCCTGACTTTC
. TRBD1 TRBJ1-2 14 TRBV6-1 CASSESGQGYGYTF TGTGCCAGCAGTGAATCGGGACAGGGCTATGGCTACACCTTC
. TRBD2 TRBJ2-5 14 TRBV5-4 CASSLTSGEETQYF TGTGCCAGCAGCTTGACTAGCGGGGAGGAGACCCAGTACTTC
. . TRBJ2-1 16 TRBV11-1 CASSHYYQALDNEQFF TGTGCCAGCAGCCATTATTATCAGGCCTTAGACAATGAGCAGTTCTTC
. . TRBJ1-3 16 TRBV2 CASSEPLDFSGNTIYF TGTGCCAGCAGTGAGCCCTTAGACTTCTCTGGAAACACCATATATTTT
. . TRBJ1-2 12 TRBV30 CAWSEGLYGYTF TGTGCCTGGAGTGAGGGACTTTACGGCTACACCTTC
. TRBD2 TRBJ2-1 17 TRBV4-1 CASSQQRTGGTYNEQFF TGCGCCAGCAGCCAACAGCGCACGGGGGGGACCTACAATGAGCAGTTCTTC
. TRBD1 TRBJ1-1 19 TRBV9 CASSVATLSGTDANTEAFF TGTGCCAGCAGCGTAGCTACTCTCTCCGGGACAGATGCGAACACTGAAGCTTTCTTT
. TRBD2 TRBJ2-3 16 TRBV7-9 CASSSGLAGATDTQYF TGTGCCAGCAGCTCGGGACTAGCGGGAGCAACAGATACGCAGTATTTT
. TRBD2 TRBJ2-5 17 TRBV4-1 CASSQVPTSGGQETQYF TGCGCCAGCAGCCAAGTCCCCACTAGCGGGGGCCAAGAGACCCAGTACTTC
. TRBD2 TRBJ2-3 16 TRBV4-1 CASSPPTSGGTDTQYF TGCGCCAGCAGCCCCCCAACTAGCGGGGGCACAGATACGCAGTATTTT
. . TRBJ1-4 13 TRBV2 CASQGLPNEKLFF TGTGCCAGTCAGGGCTTACCTAATGAAAAACTGTTTTTT
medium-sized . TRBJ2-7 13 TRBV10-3 CAISESGTYEQYF TGTGCCATCAGTGAGTCGGGCACCTACGAGCAGTACTTC
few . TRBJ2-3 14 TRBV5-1 CASSFGGSTDTQYF TGCGCCAGCAGCTTCGGCGGAAGCACAGATACGCAGTATTTT
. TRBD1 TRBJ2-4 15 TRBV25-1 CASSGATGLQNIQYF TGTGCCAGCAGTGGGGCGACAGGGTTGCAAAACATTCAGTACTTC
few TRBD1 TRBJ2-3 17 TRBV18 CASSLRQGKSSTDTQYF TGTGCCAGCTCTCTCCGACAGGGGAAAAGCAGCACAGATACGCAGTATTTT
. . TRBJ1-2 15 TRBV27 CASSLGLPGAYGYTF TGTGCCAGCAGTTTAGGTTTACCGGGAGCCTATGGCTACACCTTC